Listed below are T cell receptor beta chains from one sample, sequenced in a study of metastatic and nonmetastatic thyroid tumors. TCRdb re-clonotyped the PCR reads through MiXCR. The table lists 20,000 or so clones, roughly 9.7% of them singletons. The sample taken for sequencing was blood. Receptor source: a female donor with papillary thyroid cancer or a benign thyroid nodule (not recorded which). Some clones in this sample may be carry-over from other donors' samples. CDR3s include the opening cysteine and the closing phenylalanine or tryptophan. Each record gives: V gene, D gene, J gene, clone size, CDR3 DNA, CDR3 protein. The D gene is left open where the match is weak. Only part of the rows carry a size: once, few, many, or a class if the clone is expanded.

>TRBV20-1|-|TRBJ1-2|few
TGCAGTGCTAGAGATCCAGGGAGGTATGGCTACACCTTC
CSARDPGRYGYTF
>TRBV12-3/TRBV12-4|TRBD1|TRBJ2-7|-
TGTGCCAGCAGTTGGGGACAGACGTACGAGCAGTACTTC
CASSWGQTYEQYF
>TRBV27|-|TRBJ1-2|few
TGTGCCAGCAGCCCGCTGGCCGGGGTCTACACCTTC
CASSPLAGVYTF
>TRBV29-1|TRBD2|TRBJ2-5|many
TGCAGCGTTGAACTAGCGGGGTTCCAAGAGACCCAGTACTTC
CSVELAGFQETQYF
>TRBV3-1|TRBD2|TRBJ2-3|few
TGTGCCAGCAGCCTCGGGACTAGCGGGGTGAGGGCAGATACGCAGTATTTT
CASSLGTSGVRADTQYF
>TRBV6-1|TRBD2|TRBJ2-1|many
TGTGCCAGCAGGCTTGGGACTAGAACGCCCAATGAGCAGTTCTTC
CASRLGTRTPNEQFF
>TRBV10-3|-|TRBJ2-7|many
TGTGCCATCAGGGACCATGACAGAACCTACGAGCAGTACTTC
CAIRDHDRTYEQYF
>TRBV12-3/TRBV12-4|TRBD1|TRBJ2-3|many
TGTGCCAGTGCCGAGACGGGGACAGGCCCGCAGTATTTT
CASAETGTGPQYF
>TRBV5-4|TRBD2|TRBJ2-1|many
TGTGCCAGCAGCGTAAGGACTAGCGGGAGTGACGAGCAGTTCTTC
CASSVRTSGSDEQFF
>TRBV5-1|TRBD2|TRBJ2-3|many
TGCGCCAGCACAACTAGCGGTAGCACAGATACGCAGTATTTT
CASTTSGSTDTQYF
>TRBV11-3|-|TRBJ2-3|many
TGTGCCAGCAGCCCGCTAGCGCATGGCACAGATACGCAGTATTTT
CASSPLAHGTDTQYF
>TRBV9|-|TRBJ2-5|-
TGTGCCAGCAGCGCCGCCTTGGCGGGGCAAGAGACCCAGTACTTC
CASSAALAGQETQYF
>TRBV6-1|TRBD2|TRBJ2-7|medium-sized
TGTGCCAGCAGACCTAACTACCAGCGGGAGCAGTACGAGCAGTACTTC
CASRPNYQREQYEQYF
>TRBV6-5|-|TRBJ2-1|few
TGTGCCAGCAGTTACCCTGGGCCTAGGAGGGAGCAGTTCTTC
CASSYPGPRREQFF
>TRBV4-1|-|TRBJ1-6|many
TGCGCCAGCAGCCAAGATTCGAGGGGCTCCTATAATTCACCCCTCCACTTT
CASSQDSRGSYNSPLHF
>TRBV10-3|-|TRBJ2-7|many
TGTGCCATCAGTGAGTCCGACGGATCCTACGAGCAGTACTTC
CAISESDGSYEQYF
>TRBV19|TRBD1|TRBJ2-5|-
TGTGCCAGTAGTATAGACTCGGCGTCAGGGGGTAGGGAGACCCAGTACTTC
CASSIDSASGGRETQYF
>TRBV6-1|-|TRBJ1-6|large
TGTGCCACCGCTTCGGGGCAAAATAATTCACCCCTCCACTTT
CATASGQNNSPLHF
>TRBV7-8|-|TRBJ2-7|many
TGTGCCAGCAGCTTACCGCCGGGACCCCCCTACGAGCAGTACTTC
CASSLPPGPPYEQYF
>TRBV27|TRBD1|TRBJ2-1|few
TGTGCCAGCAGTTCCGGGACAGGCCCCTTTGGGGCCTACAATGAGCAGTTCTTC
CASSSGTGPFGAYNEQFF
>TRBV2|-|TRBJ1-2|many
TGTGCCAGCAGTGAAGAAAGGGGGACCTCAGTTTTTAACTATGGCTACACCTTC
CASSEERGTSVFNYGYTF
>TRBV7-2|-|TRBJ2-5|many
TGTGCCAGCAGCTTGAGGGGGGCTGGAAGTGGAACCCAGTACTTC
CASSLRGAGSGTQYF
>TRBV11-2|-|TRBJ2-3|many
TGTGCCAGCACAATTGGGGGAGGAATCACAGATACGCAGTATTTT
CASTIGGGITDTQYF
>TRBV12-3/TRBV12-4|TRBD2|TRBJ2-1|few
TGTGCCAGTAGTTACCAAGGACTAGCTAGAAACAATGAGCAGTTCTTC
CASSYQGLARNNEQFF
>TRBV28|TRBD1|TRBJ2-7|few
TGTGCCAGCAGTTCCCGGGACAGAACTTACATCACCTACGAGCAGTACTTC
CASSSRDRTYITYEQYF
>TRBV6-6|TRBD1|TRBJ1-3|many
TGTGCCAGCAGTTACTCGAATTTGGTTGGACAGGGACCCACCATATATTTT
CASSYSNLVGQGPTIYF
>TRBV2|-|TRBJ1-5|-
TGTGCCAGCAGTGAATCTGGTAGCAATCAGCCCCAGCATTTT
CASSESGSNQPQHF
>TRBV20-1|TRBD2|TRBJ2-7|-
TGCAGTGCCCCCGGGGGGGGACTAGCACAGGACCTTTCCTACGAGCAGTACTTC
CSAPGGGLAQDLSYEQYF
>TRBV11-3|TRBD2|TRBJ2-1|many
TGTGCCAGCAGCTTACGAGCGGGAGGGTACAATGAGCAGTTCTTC
CASSLRAGGYNEQFF
>TRBV3-1|-|TRBJ1-2|many
TGTGCCAGCAGCCAAGAGTATTGGGACAGCTACACCTTC
CASSQEYWDSYTF
>TRBV11-3|-|TRBJ2-5|many
TGTGCCAGCAGCTTAGATGAGGAGACCCAGTACTTC
CASSLDEETQYF
>TRBV5-1|TRBD2|TRBJ2-1|few
TGCGCCAGCAGCTTGGGTGCGGGGGGGCCCGATGAGCAGTTCTTC
CASSLGAGGPDEQFF
>TRBV28|-|TRBJ2-7|many
TGTGCCAGCAGTCCATGGACCACCTACGAGCAGTACTTC
CASSPWTTYEQYF
>TRBV20-1|TRBD2|TRBJ2-4|-
TGCAGTGCTCAACTAGCGGGAGAGAGGAGCATTCAGTACTTC
CSAQLAGERSIQYF
>TRBV16|TRBD1|TRBJ1-1|many
TGTGCCAGCAGCCCCACGCGGACAGGGGTAGACACTGAAGCTTTCTTT
CASSPTRTGVDTEAFF
>TRBV27|-|TRBJ1-1|many
TGTGCCAGCAGTTTCTCAGGGAACACTGAAGCTTTCTTT
CASSFSGNTEAFF